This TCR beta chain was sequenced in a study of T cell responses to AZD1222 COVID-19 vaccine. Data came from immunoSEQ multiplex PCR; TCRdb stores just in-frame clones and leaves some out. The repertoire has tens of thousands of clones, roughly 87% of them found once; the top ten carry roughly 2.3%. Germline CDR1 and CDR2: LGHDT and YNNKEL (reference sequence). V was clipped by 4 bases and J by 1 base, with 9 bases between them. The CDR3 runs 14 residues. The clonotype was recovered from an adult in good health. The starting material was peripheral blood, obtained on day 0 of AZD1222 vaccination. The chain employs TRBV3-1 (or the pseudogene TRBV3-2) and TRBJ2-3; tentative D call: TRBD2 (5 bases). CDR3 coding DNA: TGTGCCAGCAGCCCGGGGTGGGGCACAGATACGCAGTATTTT. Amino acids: CASSPGWGTDTQYF.